This is a list of T cell receptor beta chains from one sample in a study of T cell responses to AZD1222 COVID-19 vaccine. Assay used: immunoSEQ multiplex PCR; TCRdb lists only in-frame clones, some missing. In the table there are around 99,000 clones, approximately 89% of which are singletons. Here the sequenced sample was peripheral blood, taken 28 days after the second AZD1222 dose. These receptor sequences come from an adult who received the AZD1222 COVID-19 vaccine. Each CDR3 is given with its conserved first and last residue.

cdr3_aa j_call v_call
CASSLIGTGKNEQYF TRBJ2-7 TRBV11-2
CASSFKGASPIYF TRBJ1-3 TRBV7-8
CASSLVRNQPQHF TRBJ1-5 TRBV12-3/TRBV12-4
CASSYRGGSNEQYF TRBJ2-7 TRBV6-5
CASSLTDDYGYTF TRBJ1-2 TRBV5-1
CASKSRTDEKLFF TRBJ1-4 TRBV2
CASSPRGQSTDTQYF TRBJ2-3 TRBV18
CASSRQGMGTEAFF TRBJ1-1 TRBV19
CASSRGLAGNTYEQYF TRBJ2-7 TRBV5-4
CASSYQGADNYGYTF TRBJ1-2 TRBV6-5
CASSLEPRVLFNYGYTF TRBJ1-2 TRBV5-5
CAISDEVQDNYGYTF TRBJ1-2 TRBV10-3
CSVSARVGQPQHF TRBJ1-5 TRBV29-1
CASSRQGSYEQYF TRBJ2-7 TRBV5-6
CASSVGTGSGSGNTIYF TRBJ1-3 TRBV9
CASSSPRGSSYEQYF TRBJ2-7 TRBV6-5
CASSVAGGPPSYEQYF TRBJ2-7 TRBV25-1
CAWSVYRNTEAFF TRBJ1-1 TRBV30
CASSLSQQEQYF TRBJ2-7 TRBV28
CASSLGGVSGNTIYF TRBJ1-3 TRBV7-9
CASSRNDRGDSPLHF TRBJ1-6 TRBV3-1/TRBV3-2
CASSAGQGAGEAFF TRBJ1-1 TRBV18
CASSLRANTEAFF TRBJ1-1 TRBV12-3/TRBV12-4
CASSPGGQTQYF TRBJ2-5 TRBV6-5
CASSRIPDQPQHF TRBJ1-5 TRBV19
CASTRTSGGNEQFF TRBJ2-1 TRBV7-2
CASSFPGQAYGNTIYF TRBJ1-3 TRBV7-9
CASSLTRGETQYF TRBJ2-5 TRBV7-2
CASSTDWGNQPQHF TRBJ1-5 TRBV6-2/TRBV6-3
CASSYSAALGETQYF TRBJ2-5 TRBV6-2/TRBV6-3
CASSDKGHGVELFF TRBJ1-4 TRBV7-4